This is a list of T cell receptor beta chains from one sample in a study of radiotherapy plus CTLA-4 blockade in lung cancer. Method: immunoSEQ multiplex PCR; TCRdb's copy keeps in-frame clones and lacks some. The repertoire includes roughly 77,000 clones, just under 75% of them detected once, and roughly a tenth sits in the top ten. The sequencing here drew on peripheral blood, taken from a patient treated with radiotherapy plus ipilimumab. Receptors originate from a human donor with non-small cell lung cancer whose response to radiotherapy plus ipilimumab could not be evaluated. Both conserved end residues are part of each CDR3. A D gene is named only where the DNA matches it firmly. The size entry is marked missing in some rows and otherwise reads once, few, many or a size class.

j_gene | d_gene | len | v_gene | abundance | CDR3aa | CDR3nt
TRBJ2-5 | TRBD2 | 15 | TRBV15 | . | CATSKTSGTTETQYF | TGTGCCACCAGCAAGACTAGCGGGACCACAGAGACCCAGTACTTC
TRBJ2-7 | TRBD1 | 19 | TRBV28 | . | CASSSPAHTDRAPAYEQYF | TGTGCCAGCAGTTCACCCGCCCACACCGACAGGGCTCCAGCCTACGAGCAGTACTTC
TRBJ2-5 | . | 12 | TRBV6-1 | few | CASSVGLETQYF | TGTGCCAGCAGTGTGGGCTTGGAGACCCAGTACTTC
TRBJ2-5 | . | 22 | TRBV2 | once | CASNEPVGEEGHGGPWGETQYF | TGTGCCAGCAACGAACCGGTTGGCGAGGAGGGGCACGGCGGACCCTGGGGGGAGACCCAGTACTTC
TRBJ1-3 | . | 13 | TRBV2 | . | CASSRQLRNTIYF | TGTGCCAGCAGCCGACAGCTTAGAAACACCATATATTTT
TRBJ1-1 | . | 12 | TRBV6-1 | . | CASRRENTEAFF | TGTGCCAGCCGGAGGGAAAACACTGAAGCTTTCTTT
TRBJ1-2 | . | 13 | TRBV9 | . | CASSVGPNYGYTF | TGTGCCAGCAGCGTAGGGCCAAATTATGGCTACACCTTC
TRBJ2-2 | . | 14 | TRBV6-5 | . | CASRPGLYTGELFF | TGTGCCAGCAGGCCGGGACTCTACACCGGGGAGCTGTTTTTT
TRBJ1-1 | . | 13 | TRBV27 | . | CASSLFEDTEAFF | TGTGCCAGCAGTTTATTTGAGGACACTGAAGCTTTCTTT
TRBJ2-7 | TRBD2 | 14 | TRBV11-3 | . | CASSLRGALAEQYF | TGTGCCAGCAGCTTGCGGGGGGCGCTGGCCGAGCAGTACTTC
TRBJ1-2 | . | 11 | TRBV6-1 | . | CASNGVYGYTF | TGTGCCAGCAACGGAGTCTATGGCTACACCTTC
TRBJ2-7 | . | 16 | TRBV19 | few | CASSRAEGSAGDEQYF | TGTGCCAGTAGCCGGGCGGAGGGATCAGCAGGAGACGAGCAGTACTTC
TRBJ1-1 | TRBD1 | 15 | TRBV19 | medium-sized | CASSISGGINTEAFF | TGTGCCAGTAGTATCTCAGGGGGGATCAACACTGAAGCTTTCTTT
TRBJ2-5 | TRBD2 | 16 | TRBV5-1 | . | CASSPLTGGSGETQYF | TGCGCCAGCAGCCCCCTAACCGGGGGGTCCGGGGAGACCCAGTACTTC
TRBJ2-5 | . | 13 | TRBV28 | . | CASSLLGGQTQYF | TGTGCCAGCAGTCTACTAGGCGGTCAGACCCAGTACTTC
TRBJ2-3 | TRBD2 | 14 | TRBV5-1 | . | CASSWTSGGGTQYF | TGCGCCAGCAGCTGGACTAGCGGGGGAGGTACGCAGTATTTT
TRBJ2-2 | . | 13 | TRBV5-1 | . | CASSLVSSGELFF | TGCGCCAGCAGCTTGGTGTCTAGCGGGGAGCTGTTTTTT
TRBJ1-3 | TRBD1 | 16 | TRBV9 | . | CASSADRGITGNTIYF | TGTGCCAGCAGCGCAGACAGGGGGATTACTGGAAACACCATATATTTT
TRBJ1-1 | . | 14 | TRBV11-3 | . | CASSDRAGYTEAFF | TGTGCCAGCAGCGACCGGGCAGGGTACACTGAAGCTTTCTTT
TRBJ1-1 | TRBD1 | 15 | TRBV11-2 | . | CASSLSQGLGTEAFF | TGTGCCAGCAGCTTGTCACAGGGGTTGGGAACTGAAGCTTTCTTT
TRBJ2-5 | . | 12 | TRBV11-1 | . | CASSLNRETQYF | TGTGCCAGCAGCTTAAACAGGGAGACCCAGTACTTC
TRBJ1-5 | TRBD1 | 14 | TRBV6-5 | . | CASSSGTGNQPQHF | TGTGCCAGCAGCTCCGGGACAGGGAATCAGCCCCAGCATTTT
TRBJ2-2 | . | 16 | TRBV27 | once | CASRQSRVTYTGELFF | TGTGCCAGCAGGCAAAGCAGGGTTACCTACACCGGGGAGCTGTTTTTT
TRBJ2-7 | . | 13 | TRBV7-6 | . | CASSLVGEYEQYF | TGTGCCAGCAGCTTAGTTGGGGAGTACGAGCAGTACTTC
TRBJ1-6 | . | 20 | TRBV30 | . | CAWSTELDTGLWSYNSPLHF | TGTGCCTGGAGTACCGAACTGGACACCGGCCTTTGGTCCTATAATTCACCCCTCCACTTT
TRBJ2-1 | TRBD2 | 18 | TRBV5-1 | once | CASSLEVSGGPSYNEQFF | TGCGCCAGCAGCTTGGAAGTTAGCGGGGGCCCCTCCTACAATGAGCAGTTCTTC
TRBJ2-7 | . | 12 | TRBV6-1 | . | CASSPPSYEQYF | TGTGCCAGCAGCCCCCCATCCTACGAGCAGTACTTC
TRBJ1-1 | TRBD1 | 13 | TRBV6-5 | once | CASVRPGGFKAFF | TGTGCCAGCGTTAGACCAGGGGGCTTTAAAGCTTTCTTT
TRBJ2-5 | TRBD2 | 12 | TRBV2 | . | CASSVHRGTTYF | TGTGCCAGCAGTGTTCACCGCGGGACTACGTACTTC
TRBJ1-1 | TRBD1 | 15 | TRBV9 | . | CASSVADRGQTEAFF | TGTGCCAGCAGCGTAGCTGACAGGGGGCAAACTGAAGCTTTCTTT
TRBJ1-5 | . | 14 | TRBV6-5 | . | CASSRDKSGWPQHF | TGTGCCAGCAGTCGGGACAAATCAGGTTGGCCCCAGCATTTT
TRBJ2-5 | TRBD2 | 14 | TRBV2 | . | CASRWTGGGETQYF | TGTGCCAGCAGATGGACCGGGGGGGGAGAGACCCAGTACTTC
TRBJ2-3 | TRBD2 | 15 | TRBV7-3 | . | CASSIAGGGTDTQYF | TGTGCCAGCAGCATTGCGGGGGGGGGCACAGATACGCAGTATTTT
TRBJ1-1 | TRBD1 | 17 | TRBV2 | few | CASSEWSVGQGSTEAFF | TGTGCCAGCAGTGAATGGTCTGTAGGACAGGGGTCCACTGAAGCTTTCTTT
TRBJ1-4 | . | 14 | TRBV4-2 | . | CASSQDKLGEKLFF | TGTGCCAGCAGCCAAGACAAACTCGGGGAAAAACTGTTTTTT
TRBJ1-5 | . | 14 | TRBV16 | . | CASSQLFGNQPQHF | TGTGCCAGCAGCCAATTATTCGGTAATCAGCCCCAGCATTTT